Each of the 2 T cell receptor beta chains below was sequenced from the same sample in a study of blood T cell repertoires in COVID-19. Here immunoSEQ multiplex PCR was the method, and the copy in TCRdb shows in-frame clones only, minus some. This sample has roughly 430,000 clones; approximately 88% occur once, and the top ten carry approximately 2.1%. Specimen: PBMCs or T cells enriched from blood (not recorded which). The receptors stem from a woman in her thirties or forties with acute COVID-19.

On this clone: Other DNA sequences in this sample translate to the same CDR3. This sequence joins TRBV20-1 and TRBJ1-2; weak D call: TRBD1 (5 bases). Per the germline V gene, CDR1 is DFQATT and CDR2 is SNEGSKA (reference sequence). The CDR3 is 11 residues long. Trimming took 6 bases from V and 5 from J, leaving 10 bases between them. The DNA for the CDR3 is TGCAGTGCACCAAGGGGTTATGGCTACACCTTC. Amino acid sequence: CSAPRGYGYTF.

The V gene is TRBV6-5, the J gene TRBJ1-5, with 9 nucleotides matching TRBD1. Trimming removed 5 bases from V and 5 bases from J; junction bases left unmatched: 7. The CDR3 totals 15 residues. Germline CDR1 and CDR2: MNHEY and SVGAGI. The CDR3 sequence is CASSHGTGRDQPQHF. The CDR3 DNA reads TGTGCCAGCAGTCACGGGACAGGGCGCGATCAGCCCCAGCATTTT.